This record looks at one TCR beta chain sequence and its context. The record originates from a study of blood T cell repertoires in COVID-19. As for the study in general: The United States, Italy and Spain supplied acute and convalescent COVID-19 samples. Sample material is recorded as cDNA or gDNA derived from T cells, B-cell-depleted T cells, or PBMCs.

In the authors' methods: Estimation of nucleated cell counts was performed using reference gene primer amplification. Clones were sequenced by immunoSEQ multiplex PCR, and TCRdb holds only the in-frame ones, with some missing. The DNA gave D and trimming, while V, J and clone size come from that table. The repertoire includes about 55,000 clones, more than 80% of them detected once, and 16% sits in the top ten. The specimen was peripheral blood. This TCR came from an elderly man with acute or convalescent COVID-19.

The CDR3 nucleotides are TGTGCCAGCAGCGAACTAGCGGGGGGATCGGAGACCCAGTACTTC. It codes for CASSELAGGSETQYF. V gene TRBV14 combines with J gene TRBJ2-5; 12 bases are a match to TRBD2. There are 15 residues in the CDR3. Germline V CDR1 and CDR2: SGHDN, FVKESK. J lost 5 bases, V lost 5 bases, and 6 bases had no gene match.